The source of this T cell receptor beta chain is a study of shared clonotypes between healthy human individuals. About the research overall: The plates for each donor numbered three CD4 naive, three CD4 memory, two CD8 naive and one CD8 memory.

V trimming: 5 bases; J trimming: 7 bases; junction bases outside the gene matches: 10. CDR1 MNHEY and CDR2 SVGAGI come from the germline V gene. The CDR3 runs 14 residues. Deep-level assay runs were performed. TCRdb keeps only in-frame clones here, not all; method: immunoSEQ multiplex PCR. The data contain millions of clones, about 95% of them singletons. It was CD45RO-negative cells, positively selected for CCR7, that made up naive CD8 cells, with terminally differentiated effector memory CD45RA+ cells excluded. The specimen sequenced was naive CD8+ T cells sorted from blood. This chain links TRBV6-5 with TRBJ1-2; 7 bases are a match to TRBD1. The receptor's source is a man aged 18 to 29 in good health. CDR3 residues: CASSTQTGNPGYTF. The CDR3 nucleotides read TGTGCCAGCAGTACCCAGACAGGGAACCCTGGCTACACCTTC.